These 10 T cell receptor beta chains share one sample of origin, sequenced in a study of high-grade serous ovarian cancer treatment subgroups. Measured with immunoSEQ multiplex PCR; TCRdb has only the in-frame clones, and not every one. In the table there are 2,500 to 4,000 clones, approximately 80% of which are singletons. Tumor tissue was taken before any definitive surgery or chemotherapy was given. Sample: tumor tissue. Receptors were obtained from a human donor with high-grade serous ovarian cancer.

The rearrangement uses TRBV10-3 and TRBJ1-1, with a weak D call TRBD1 (5 bases). CDR1 and CDR2 from the germline V gene are ENHRY and SYGVKD. The CDR3 is 15 residues long. The germline V and J ends were trimmed by 0 bases and 4 bases, with 12 bases remaining between them. Written as DNA, the CDR3 is TGTGCCATCAGTGAGTCGGAAGGGGTACCCACTGAAGCTTTCTTT. This codes for CAISESEGVPTEAFF.

In its sample, this clone ranks as large. The chain employs TRBV6-6 and TRBJ2-3; 11 positions match TRBD1. J lost 5 bases, V lost 4 bases, and 8 bases had no gene match. The CDR3 length is 16 residues. Germline CDR1 and CDR2: MNHNY and SVGAGI (reference sequence). The CDR3 DNA follows: TGTGCCAGCAGTTCCCCGGACAGGGGGCTCGGAGATACGCAGTATTTT. Translated, it gives CASSSPDRGLGDTQYF.

This clone has a single count. The chain recombines TRBV7-9 with TRBJ2-1; TRBD2 matches 7 bases. Per the germline V gene, CDR1 is SEHNR and CDR2 is FQNEAQ (reference sequence). J gave up 7 bases and V 2 bases, and 8 bases lay outside the gene matches. The CDR3 has 15 residues. Here the CDR3 reads CASSLWGGTMNEQFF. In nucleotides, the CDR3 is TGTGCCAGCAGCTTATGGGGGGGGACTATGAATGAGCAGTTCTTC.

The V and J genes are TRBV28 and TRBJ1-6, with 7 bases that match TRBD1. This CDR3 has 14 amino acids. Losses at the gene ends were 5 bases for V and 10 bases for J; bases not matched to a gene: 8. CDR1 MDHEN and CDR2 SYDVKM come from the germline V gene. CDR3 sequence (DNA): TGTGCCAGCAGTCCAAGACAGGGAAAGTCACCCCTCCACTTT. This encodes CASSPRQGKSPLHF.

This chain links TRBV28 with TRBJ2-7; 9 bases fit TRBD2. The V gene's germline CDR1 is MDHEN and CDR2 SYDVKM. The CDR3 covers 18 residues. Unmatched junction bases numbered 13, after V lost 2 bases and J lost 2 bases. The CDR3 loop is CASSLGGREGFRAYEQYF. DNA of the CDR3: TGTGCCAGCAGTTTAGGGGGGCGGGAGGGATTTCGTGCCTACGAGCAGTACTTC.

The gene calls are TRBV11-2 and TRBJ1-1; TRBD1 matches 8 bases. Looked up from germline, CDR1 is SGHAT and CDR2 is FQNNGV. After removal of 5 bases from V and 5 bases from J, the junction contained 10 bases not matched to a gene. The length of the CDR3 is 15 residues. CDR3 coding DNA: TGTGCCAGCAGCCAGATAGGACAGGGACAGACTGAAGCTTTCTTT. Amino acids: CASSQIGQGQTEAFF.

The chain couples TRBV6-5 to TRBJ2-7; 8 bases fit TRBD1. The CDR3 sequence is 13 residues long. Germline V lookup: CDR1 MNHEY, CDR2 SVGAGI. Trimming cost V 7 bases and J 3 bases; bases outside gene matches: 5. The CDR3 here is CASIGQGYYEQYF. CDR3 in DNA: TGTGCCAGCATCGGACAGGGATACTACGAGCAGTACTTC.

This chain joins TRBV19 and TRBJ2-3; no clear D. V shed 2 bases and J shed 2 bases, with 5 bases lying between them. Germline CDR1 is LNHDA and CDR2 is SQIVND (reference sequence). The CDR3 loop spans 13 amino acids. This CDR3 reads CASSITTTDTQYF. The CDR3 DNA sequence: TGTGCCAGTAGTATAACAACCACAGATACGCAGTATTTT.

This chain uses TRBV19 with TRBJ2-1; 15 bases align to TRBD2. Germline V gene sequence: CDR1 LNHDA, CDR2 SQIVND (reference sequence). J was trimmed by 7 bases and V by 4 bases; bases with no gene match: 8. CDR3 size: 17 residues. CDR3 sequence: CASSTWTSGRAYNEQFF. In DNA form, the CDR3 reads TGTGCCAGTAGTACGTGGACTAGCGGGAGGGCTTATAATGAGCAGTTCTTC.

The J gene is TRBJ2-1, the V gene TRBV21-1; the D call TRBD2 from the table was never checked on the DNA. TRBV21-1 is a documented pseudogene. CDR3 length: 20 amino acids. The CDR3 region has the DNA TGTGCCAGCAGCAAACTAAGGGTCCCACCGGGACTCAAGGAGAACAATGAGCAGTTCTTC. The encoded protein is CASSKLRVPPGLKENNEQFF.